These 23 T cell receptor beta chains came from one sample sequenced in a study of blood T cells in healthy people across ages. A second PCR of roughly 7 to 11 cycles used a sample-barcoded 5' primer and a J-beta primer mix. Using its own MiXCR run on the 5' RACE reads, TCRdb lists one record per CDR3 protein. Counted here are under 1,000,000 distinct CDR3 sequences, 35% to 40% occurring once; the ten biggest clones make up around 13%. Sequenced input: blood. Receptors were obtained from a man in his late teens or twenties in good health.

This rearrangement joins TRBV5-1 to TRBJ2-2, with 8 bases that match TRBD1. Germline CDR1 and CDR2: SGHRS and YFSETQ. Losses at the gene ends were 7 bases for V and 0 bases for J; bases not matched to a gene: 8. The CDR3 has 16 amino acids. The CDR3 nucleotides are TGCGCCAGCGTCCTAACAGGGGGTACGAACACCGGGGAGCTGTTTTTT. It codes for CASVLTGGTNTGELFF.

The V gene is TRBV7-9, the J gene TRBJ1-1; D gene unclear. The CDR3 is 14 residues long. Trimming removed 6 bases from V and 5 bases from J, with 16 bases in between. Germline CDR1 is SEHNR and CDR2 is FQNEAQ (reference sequence). The CDR3 is CASSPGAAGTEAFF. For the CDR3, the DNA is TGTGCCAGCAGTCCAGGCGCGGCGGGGACTGAAGCTTTCTTT.

The sample holds a few counts of this clonotype. The chain employs TRBV20-1 and TRBJ1-6; D gene ambiguous. The V gene lost 0 bases and the J gene lost 1 base, with 13 bases spanning the gap. The CDR3 runs 17 residues. Germline V lookup: CDR1 DFQATT, CDR2 SNEGSKA (reference sequence). The CDR3 DNA reads as TGCAGTGCTAGAGATGAGGCGGCGAGGTCCTATAATTCACCCCTCCACTTT. Its translation: CSARDEAARSYNSPLHF.

J is TRBJ2-1 and V is TRBV3-1; D unclear. V was pared by 0 bases and J by 6 bases, with 18 bases between. Germline V gene lookup returns CDR1 LGHDT and CDR2 YNNKEL (reference sequence). The CDR3 is 17 amino acids. The CDR3 is CASSQEIWSAGFNEQFF. CDR3 DNA: TGTGCCAGCAGCCAAGAAATTTGGAGCGCCGGATTCAATGAGCAGTTCTTC.

This sequence joins TRBV6-2 or TRBV6-3 and TRBJ1-1; D is possibly TRBD1 (5 bases). Germline CDR1 reads MNHEY; CDR2 reads SVGEGT. The V gene lost 0 bases and the J gene lost 0 bases, with 20 bases spanning the gap. The CDR3 loop spans 19 amino acids. The CDR3 bases are TGTGCCAGCAGTTACTCGATACGGGGCTCGGGGCCAATGAACACTGAAGCTTTCTTT. It is translated as CASSYSIRGSGPMNTEAFF.

This clonotype has a count of ten or more. CDR3 loop: CASSLGGGQWSQYF. CDR3 coding DNA: TGTGCCAGCAGCTTGGGGGGCGGGCAGTGGTCCCAGTACTTC. The chain has TRBV6-5 and TRBJ2-5; D possibly uses TRBD1 or TRBD2 (6 bases each). The CDR3 extends over 14 amino acids. Germline CDR1 and CDR2: MNHEY and SVGAGI. Trimming left V 6 bases short and J 9 bases short, with 20 bases between.

The table lists this clonotype with a few counts. CDR3 DNA: TGCGCCAGCAGCTTGGCGGGGGAACGGACGCGGAAGGAGAACACTGAAGCTTTCTTT. Residues: CASSLAGERTRKENTEAFF. The chain uses TRBV5-1 and TRBJ1-1; D perhaps matches TRBD1 (5 bases). The V gene lost 0 bases and the J gene lost 1 base, with 22 bases spanning the gap. The CDR3 length is 19 residues. CDR1 and CDR2 from the germline V gene are SGHRS and YFSETQ.

The J gene is TRBJ2-7, the V gene TRBV20-1, with a possible D match to TRBD2 (6 bases). Germline lookup yields CDR1 DFQATT and CDR2 SNEGSKA (reference sequence). The CDR3 is 13 residues long. V was trimmed by 3 bases and J by 7 bases, leaving 16 bases between them. CDR3 amino acids: CSASPGRGIEQYF. CDR3 bases: TGCAGTGCTAGCCCCGGGCGGGGTATTGAGCAGTACTTC.

This clonotype was seen only a few times. V is TRBV2 and J is TRBJ2-7, with TRBD1 identical over 9 bases. With 8 bases clipped from V and 3 bases from J, the junction kept 14 bases outside the gene matches. Germline V lookup: CDR1 SNHLY, CDR2 FYNNEI. The CDR3 spans 16 residues. The chain's CDR3 is CASCRNRGTGNYEQYF. The CDR3 DNA sequence: TGTGCCAGCTGCCGAAACCGAGGGACAGGGAACTACGAGCAGTACTTC.

In its sample, this clonotype was seen a few times. The chain employs TRBV20-1 and TRBJ1-5; no definite D call. Germline-derived CDR1 and CDR2 are DFQATT and SNEGSKA (reference sequence). This CDR3 has 14 residues. Trimming left V 2 bases short and J 0 bases short, with 8 bases between. The CDR3 sequence: CSARLGYSNQPQHF. The CDR3, as DNA: TGCAGTGCTAGATTAGGGTATAGCAATCAGCCCCAGCATTTT.

This clonotype was seen many times. V usage is TRBV7-2 and J usage is TRBJ2-1, with 9 bases identical to TRBD2. V shed 5 bases, J shed 3 bases, and the junction held 5 bases outside the gene matches. This CDR3 is built from 15 residues. Germline-derived CDR1 and CDR2 are SGHTA and FQGNSA. DNA of the CDR3: TGTGCCAGCAGCGCGGGGGGGGGGCTCTACAATGAGCAGTTCTTC. Encoded protein: CASSAGGGLYNEQFF.

This clonotype was observed a handful of times. The chain combines TRBV7-9 with TRBJ1-2; no clear D gene. In germline, CDR1 is SEHNR, CDR2 FQNEAQ (reference sequence). The CDR3 has 15 residues. Between the trimmed V and J ends, which lost 3 bases and 5 bases, there was a span of 16 bases. The CDR3 region is CASSFSYAVKYGYTF. The CDR3, as DNA: TGTGCCAGCAGCTTTTCTTATGCGGTGAAATATGGCTACACCTTC.

This clonotype was counted between two and nine times. The V and J genes are TRBV7-2 and TRBJ2-7; 7 bases are shared with TRBD1. The CDR3 is 14 amino acids. CDR1 is SGHTA, CDR2 FQGNSA, per germline. V gave up 4 bases and J gave up 7 bases; unmatched junction bases: 10. As DNA, the CDR3 is TGTGCCAGCAGCTGGAAAAGACAGGGTCGGGAGCAGTACTTC. It translates to CASSWKRQGREQYF.

In this sample, this clonotype turned up a few times. The chain recombines TRBV20-1 with TRBJ2-1; 9 nucleotides match TRBD2. The CDR3 is made up of 16 amino acids. Trimming at V came to 6 bases and at J to 0 bases, leaving 9 bases not matched to a gene. Germline loops: CDR1 DFQATT, CDR2 SNEGSKA (reference sequence). CDR3 region: CSAPGTSKSSYNEQFF. The DNA of the CDR3 is TGCAGTGCGCCCGGGACTAGCAAGAGCTCCTACAATGAGCAGTTCTTC.

This clonotype was detected many times. V is TRBV12-3 or TRBV12-4 and J is TRBJ2-6; 9 positions match TRBD1. Trimming at V came to 3 bases and at J to 0 bases, leaving 6 bases not matched to a gene. CDR3 size: 18 residues. The CDR3 DNA reads as TGTGCCAGCAGTTTCCCGACAGGGGGGAACTCTGGGGCCAACGTCCTGACTTTC. Amino acid sequence: CASSFPTGGNSGANVLTF.

This sequence joins TRBV20-1 and TRBJ1-6; 9 nucleotides agree with TRBD1. Unmatched junction bases numbered 7, after V lost 3 bases and J lost 10 bases. There are 14 residues in the CDR3. Germline V gives CDR1 DFQATT, CDR2 SNEGSKA (reference sequence). The CDR3 nucleotides read TGCAGTGCTAGTCCCGGACAGGGGCGATCACCCCTCCACTTT. Its protein is CSASPGQGRSPLHF.

This clonotype came up many times. V usage is TRBV14 and J usage is TRBJ1-2, with D unclear. The germline V gene has CDR1 SGHDN and CDR2 FVKESK. The CDR3 loop spans 17 amino acids. Trimming took 4 bases from V and 2 from J, leaving 20 bases between them. CDR3: CASSRSPGPERNYGYTF. The CDR3, as DNA: TGTGCCAGCAGCCGATCCCCGGGTCCCGAAAGGAACTATGGCTACACCTTC.

The V and J genes are TRBV4-2 and TRBJ2-7; 8 bases agree with TRBD2. V trimming: 0 bases; J trimming: 5 bases; junction bases outside the gene matches: 3. This CDR3 region has 14 residues. Germline V gene sequence: CDR1 LGHNA, CDR2 YNFKEQ. The CDR3 here is CASSQDGTRDEQYF. Written as DNA, the CDR3 is TGTGCCAGCAGCCAAGACGGGACTAGGGACGAGCAGTACTTC.

This clonotype was detected only a few times. This chain connects TRBV4-3 to TRBJ1-2; a possible D gene is TRBD1 (6 bases). Trimming left V 0 bases short and J 5 bases short, with 16 bases between. CDR3 length: 16 amino acids. Germline V CDR1 and CDR2: LGHNA, YSLEER. CDR3 loop: CASSQDRTATTYGYTF. The CDR3 DNA is TGCGCCAGCAGCCAAGATAGGACAGCGACGACTTATGGCTACACCTTC.

The CDR3 DNA is TGTGCCAGCAGCGCCAGCTCTCCTAGCGGGGGGGCATTTAAGCAGTTCTTC. Its protein product is CASSASSPSGGAFKQFF. This sequence joins TRBV9 and TRBJ2-1; 12 bases are a match to TRBD2. J lost 11 bases, V lost 3 bases, and 15 bases had no gene match. The CDR3 consists of 17 residues. Germline CDR1 reads SGDLS; CDR2 reads YYNGEE.

The table lists this clonotype with a few counts. This chain uses TRBV2 with TRBJ2-1; D is unclear. V was shortened by 10 bases and J by 7 bases, with 17 bases between the two germline ends. Germline V gives CDR1 SNHLY, CDR2 FYNNEI. The CDR3 is 13 residues long. The DNA of the CDR3 is TGTGCCAACAAAGATAACCTGGGGAATGAGCAGTTCTTC. Its protein is CANKDNLGNEQFF.

This clonotype occurred a few times. The rearrangement joins TRBV12-3 or TRBV12-4 to TRBJ2-1; 7 nucleotides match TRBD1. The DNA end is a closer match to TRBJ2-7, so the J assignment may be wrong. The CDR3 sequence is 16 residues long. The CDR3 region is CASSSRQGGSYNEQYF. The CDR3 DNA reads as TGTGCCAGCAGTTCGCGACAGGGTGGGTCCTACAATGAGCAGTACTTC.

The table lists this clonotype with a few counts. The chain carries TRBV20-1 and TRBJ1-5; perhaps TRBD1 as D (5 bases). V was trimmed by 0 bases and J by 2 bases, leaving 17 bases between them. Germline CDR1 is DFQATT and CDR2 is SNEGSKA (reference sequence). CDR3 length: 17 residues. The CDR3 nucleotides read TGCAGTGCTAGAGATAGGGGTCGGGGGTATGGCAATCAGCCCCAGCATTTT. Amino acids: CSARDRGRGYGNQPQHF.